Included here is one T cell receptor beta chain sequence, with context. Its target is unknown. Investigators spread the genomic DNA of each subset evenly over several immunoSEQ plates. Sequenced by immunoSEQ multiplex PCR; TCRdb stores in-frame clones only, minus some. The sample records 550,000 to 800,000 clones, under 80% being singletons. J was trimmed by 8 bases and V by 6 bases; bases with no gene match: 7. The germline V gene encodes CDR1 MGHDK and CDR2 SYGVNS. CDR3 size: 14 residues. The data originate from a study of shared clonotypes between healthy human individuals. Findings of the study overall: With few donors, the genetic and exposure-history diversity represented was limited. The researchers took only blood, and tissue repertoires probably look different.

This chain joins TRBV25-1 and TRBJ1-4; TRBD1 matches 9 bases. The clonotype originates from a woman aged 30 to 39 in good health. Sequences were obtained from memory CD4+ T cells sorted from blood. As to subset: CD45RA-negative fraction. CDR3 DNA: TGTGCCAGCAGCCTAGGACAGGGGTGGGAAAAACTGTTTTTT. Translation gives CASSLGQGWEKLFF.